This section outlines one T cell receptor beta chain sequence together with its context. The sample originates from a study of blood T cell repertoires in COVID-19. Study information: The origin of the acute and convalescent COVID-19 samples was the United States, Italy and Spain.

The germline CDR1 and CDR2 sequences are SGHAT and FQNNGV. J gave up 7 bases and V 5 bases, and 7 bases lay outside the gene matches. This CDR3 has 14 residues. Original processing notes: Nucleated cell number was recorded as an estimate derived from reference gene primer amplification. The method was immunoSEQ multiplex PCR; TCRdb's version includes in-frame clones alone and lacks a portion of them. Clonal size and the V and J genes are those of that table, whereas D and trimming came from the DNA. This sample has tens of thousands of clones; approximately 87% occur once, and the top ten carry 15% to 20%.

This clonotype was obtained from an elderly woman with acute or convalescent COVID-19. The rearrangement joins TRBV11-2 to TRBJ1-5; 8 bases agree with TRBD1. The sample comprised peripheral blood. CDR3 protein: CASSQAGGEQPQHF. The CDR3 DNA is TGTGCCAGCAGCCAAGCAGGGGGCGAGCAGCCCCAGCATTTT.